The rows below give T cell receptor beta chains drawn from one sample of a study of blood T cell repertoires in COVID-19. Using immunoSEQ multiplex PCR, the repertoire was profiled, and TCRdb retains in-frame clones only, with some absent. The sample includes 250,000 to 350,000 clones, about nine tenths of them seen just once. Sequencing was done on a sample of peripheral blood. These receptors were taken from a woman aged 55-69 years with acute or convalescent COVID-19. The CDR3 runs from the conserved cysteine through the conserved F or W. D genes are given only for firm matches. Clone size is given for some rows only: seen once, a few or many times, or a class if the clone is expanded.

TRBJ1-1 TRBV4-3 - - CASSQGYHTEAFF TGCGCCAGCAGCCAGGGCTACCACACTGAAGCTTTCTTT
TRBJ1-3 TRBV24-1 - - CATSAESTIYF TGTGCCACCAGTGCGGAGAGCACCATATATTTT
TRBJ1-2 TRBV9 - TRBD1 CASSANTGVPGYTF TGTGCCAGCAGCGCGAATACAGGGGTCCCTGGCTACACCTTC
TRBJ1-1 TRBV10-3 - TRBD1 CATADRDRNTEAFF TGTGCCACCGCGGACAGGGATAGGAACACTGAAGCTTTCTTT
TRBJ2-3 TRBV14 - - CASQPLQRASTDTQYF TGTGCCAGCCAGCCGCTTCAGCGGGCGAGCACAGATACGCAGTATTTT
TRBJ2-6 TRBV28 - - CASSSSGSGANVLTF TGTGCCAGCAGTTCGTCGGGTTCTGGGGCCAACGTCCTGACTTTC
TRBJ2-5 TRBV9 few - CASSVATGSGETQYF TGTGCCAGCAGCGTAGCTACGGGGTCTGGGGAGACCCAGTACTTC
TRBJ2-3 TRBV3-1/TRBV3-2 - TRBD2 CASTHPGLADPSTDTQYF TGTGCCAGCACCCATCCGGGACTAGCGGACCCTAGCACAGATACGCAGTATTTT
TRBJ1-5 TRBV6-2/TRBV6-3 once TRBD1 CASSYDRANQPQHF TGTGCCAGCAGCTATGACAGGGCAAATCAGCCCCAGCATTTT
TRBJ1-6 TRBV7-9 - - CASSLGSGSPLHF TGTGCCAGCAGCTTAGGGTCGGGTTCACCCCTCCACTTT
TRBJ2-1 TRBV24-1 - TRBD2 CATSDLTSGISNEQFF TGTGCCACCAGTGACCTGACTAGCGGGATTTCCAATGAGCAGTTCTTC
TRBJ2-6 TRBV6-4 - TRBD1 CASSSAYRQGAQGANVLTF TGTGCCAGCAGTTCGGCTTATAGACAGGGGGCGCAGGGGGCCAACGTCCTGACTTTC
TRBJ2-1 TRBV7-2 - TRBD1 CASSGDRGAYNEQFF TGTGCCAGCAGCGGGGACAGGGGCGCCTACAATGAGCAGTTCTTC
TRBJ1-2 TRBV28 - - CASSLSPAAGQHYGYTF TGTGCCAGCAGTCTCTCCCCCGCGGCAGGGCAACACTATGGCTACACCTTC
TRBJ1-2 TRBV27 few - CASSLTLGGYGYTF TGTGCCAGCAGTCTGACCCTCGGAGGCTATGGCTACACCTTC
TRBJ1-1 TRBV7-8 - - CASSSVSGAFF TGTGCCAGCAGCTCCGTCTCCGGGGCTTTCTTT
TRBJ1-1 TRBV19 - TRBD1 CASSATGKGAEAFF TGTGCCAGTAGTGCGACAGGGAAAGGCGCTGAAGCTTTCTTT
TRBJ2-3 TRBV3-1/TRBV3-2 - TRBD2 CASSRTGTRCTDTQYF TGTGCCAGCAGCCGAACCGGGACTAGGTGCACAGATACGCAGTATTTT
TRBJ2-3 TRBV10-1 - TRBD1 CASSESKVSGQSTDTQYF TGCGCCAGCAGTGAGTCGAAAGTCTCGGGACAGAGCACAGATACGCAGTATTTT
TRBJ2-7 TRBV12-3/TRBV12-4 - TRBD1 CAIRTGGYEQYF TGTGCCATAAGGACAGGAGGCTACGAGCAGTACTTC
TRBJ1-6 TRBV19 few - CASSIEQNYNSPLHF TGTGCCAGTAGTATTGAACAGAACTATAATTCACCCCTCCACTTT
TRBJ1-2 TRBV27 few - CASSPQTGQNYGYTF TGTGCCAGCAGTCCCCAGACAGGACAGAACTATGGCTACACCTTC
TRBJ1-1 TRBV24-1 - - CATSTEMNTEAFF TGTGCCACCAGTACAGAGATGAACACTGAAGCTTTCTTT
TRBJ2-1 TRBV5-1 - TRBD1 CASSMGQSSYNEQFF TGCGCCAGCAGCATGGGACAGAGCTCCTACAATGAGCAGTTCTTC
TRBJ1-1 TRBV11-2 - - CASSLAMATEAFF TGTGCCAGCAGCTTAGCCATGGCAACTGAAGCTTTCTTT
TRBJ1-4 TRBV28 - - CASSSRQAANEKLFF TGTGCCAGCAGTTCAAGACAGGCGGCGAATGAAAAACTGTTTTTT
TRBJ1-6 TRBV6-5 - TRBD1 CASSRQGNSPLHF TGTGCCAGCAGCCGACAGGGGAATTCACCCCTCCACTTT
TRBJ2-7 TRBV5-4 - TRBD1 CASSLVGTGGREQYF TGTGCCAGCAGCTTGGTTGGGACAGGGGGACGCGAGCAGTACTTC
TRBJ2-3 TRBV5-6 - - CASSLGQGPTDTQYF TGTGCCAGCAGCTTGGGTCAGGGTCCCACAGATACGCAGTATTTT
TRBJ2-7 TRBV7-2 - - CASSLDGSIGEQYF TGTGCCAGCAGCTTAGATGGCAGTATTGGCGAGCAGTACTTC
TRBJ2-7 TRBV29-1 few TRBD1 CSVGGQGLSGPRYEQYF TGCAGCGTAGGGGGACAGGGATTGAGCGGCCCTCGCTACGAGCAGTACTTC
TRBJ2-7 TRBV5-1 - TRBD1 CASSSGQDSYEQYF TGCGCCAGCAGCTCGGGACAGGACTCCTACGAGCAGTACTTC
TRBJ2-7 TRBV6-2/TRBV6-3 - - CASSQGTMGIYEQYF TGTGCCAGCAGTCAGGGGACCATGGGGATATACGAGCAGTACTTC
TRBJ2-1 TRBV27 - TRBD2 CASSHRTSGDYNEQFF TGTGCCAGCAGTCACCGGACTAGCGGGGACTACAATGAGCAGTTCTTC
TRBJ1-2 TRBV5-1 once TRBD1 CASSPEGAYGYTF TGCGCCAGCAGCCCGGAGGGGGCCTATGGCTACACCTTC
TRBJ1-4 TRBV6-5 few - CASSYLQGNEKLFF TGTGCCAGCAGTTATTTACAGGGCAATGAAAAACTGTTTTTT
TRBJ2-1 TRBV12-3/TRBV12-4 - - CASSPSVEQFF TGTGCCAGCAGTCCCAGCGTTGAGCAGTTCTTC
TRBJ2-4 TRBV4-3 - TRBD2 CASSQDPRLAGLDIQYF TGCGCCAGCAGCCAAGATCCGCGACTAGCGGGATTGGACATTCAGTACTTC
TRBJ1-1 TRBV28 - - CASSPFVGVGFEAFF TGTGCCAGCAGTCCTTTTGTCGGGGTTGGGTTTGAAGCTTTCTTT
TRBJ2-1 TRBV2 - - CASMVAVEQFF TGTGCCAGCATGGTTGCGGTTGAGCAGTTCTTC
TRBJ2-1 TRBV9 - - CASSAAGGEYNEQFF TGTGCCAGCAGCGCCGCGGGCGGCGAGTACAATGAGCAGTTCTTC